This T cell receptor (beta chain) appears in the sequencing data of a study of blood T cell repertoires in COVID-19 (dated by TCRdb to the early 2020s). Regarding the research as a whole: The collaborator samples originated in the United States, Italy and Spain and spanned the acute and convalescent phases of COVID-19. Samples came from the ongoing ImmuneRACE study (first 160 participants) plus 1,254 subjects from 6 global collaborators. The repertoires were made available in a free public database intended to serve as a resource for research on the immune response to SARS-CoV-2. Where available, HLA class I and class II types were obtained from metadata supplied by the sample provider rather than from assay-based typing. The material from the prospective study consisted of cDNA or gDNA derived from T cells, B-cell-depleted T cells, or PBMCs. Deeply sampled blood TCRbeta repertoires from subjects exposed to, actively infected with, or recovered from COVID-19 were included in the dataset. Nearly every sample came with metadata listing a de-identified subject ID, COVID-19 status, age in years and sex. Study-wide conclusions, independent of this receptor: The amount of clinical and demographic metadata varied by source and participant and was provided uncurated.

On this clone: Its antigen has not been determined. One base away there is no much larger clone; base qualities are not given.

The collaborating institutions used their own protocols to collect whole blood in K2EDTA tubes. For TCRbeta analysis, collaborators shipped samples in one of three forms: frozen whole blood, isolated PBMCs, or DNA extracted from either of those sample types. The immunoSEQ Assay, a bias-controlled multiplex PCR, was used to amplify TCRbeta CDR3 regions from genomic DNA. The study's processing was this. Within the assay, amplification of reference gene primers was used to estimate how many nucleated cells each sample contained. Sequence reads were collapsed and filtered to measure the absolute abundance of every unique TCRbeta CDR3 rearrangement. Productive Simpson clonality was computed per sample as the square root of Simpson's diversity index over productive rearrangements. As stored in TCRdb, this immuneACCESS dataset retains in-frame rearrangements with V and J assigned. A fraction of the clones does not appear; measured against another copy, unresolved V genes explain less than half of the discrepancy, and the remainder lacks a known reason. That table gives V, J and clone size, and the DNA gave D and trimming. The sample has about 210,000 clones on record, more than 85% of them singletons. The ten biggest clones cover about 3% of the sample.

The TCR originated in a man in his fifties or sixties with acute or convalescent COVID-19. Sequenced: peripheral blood.

Here the CDR3 is given as CASSERRSGGYGYTF. The DNA is TGTGCCAGCAGCGAGAGGCGGTCGGGTGGTTATGGCTACACCTTC. The chain is made from TRBV5-4 and TRBJ1-2; the D gene cannot be resolved reliably. The germline V gene (reference sequence) yields SGHNT for CDR1 and YYREEE for CDR2. The V and J ends are trimmed by 4 bases and 5 bases, leaving 18 bases between them. Reading from cysteine to phenylalanine, the CDR3 counts 15 amino acids. The kept DNA is CDR3 alone, 45 bases in frame from the first base.